These 8 T cell receptor beta chains were all obtained from the same sample, sequenced in a study of blood T cells in healthy people across ages (dated by TCRdb to between 2014 and 2017). Library generation was performed with 5' RACE. TCRdb records Illumina HiSeq 2500 as the sequencer. A second PCR of roughly 7 to 12 cycles was run with a J-beta primer mix and a sample-barcoded 5' primer. TCRdb reanalyzed the raw reads on its own, using fastp at Q25 for trimming and MiXCR for clone calling, and kept in-frame beta chains. Rows are unified per CDR3 protein, each entry keeping the most common DNA and genes. Present in this sample are more than 750,000 distinct CDR3 sequences, 29% of which were seen just once. 9.5% to 13% of the sample rests with the top ten. The data were also submitted as part of a second study, on T cells of mothers and their children.

The specimen sequenced was blood. The receptor source for this set is a woman between 35 and 50 years old in good health.

For this clonotype: At one end, the junction sequence differs from germline, possibly due to a read error. The rearrangement joins TRBV15 to TRBJ2-3; 7 bases align to TRBD1. This CDR3 has 17 amino acids. Germline-derived CDR1 and CDR2 are LNHNV and YYDKDF (reference sequence). The CDR3 nucleotides read TGTGCCGCCAGCTTCTACCGGACAGGCCGCGGGACAGATACGCAGTATTTT. As protein: CAASFYRTGRGTDTQYF.

This clonotype was counted between two and nine times. The J gene is TRBJ1-2, the V gene TRBV4-3; TRBD1 matches 7 bases. This CDR3 spans 15 amino acids. After removal of 2 bases from V and 4 bases from J, the junction contained 7 bases not matched to a gene. Looked up from germline, CDR1 is LGHNA and CDR2 is YSLEER. The CDR3: CASSQPGQVLYGYTF. The CDR3 region has the DNA TGCGCCAGCAGCCAACCCGGACAGGTCCTCTATGGCTACACCTTC.

The chain joins TRBV7-2 to TRBJ2-4; D possibly corresponds to TRBD2 (5 bases). The assigned J gene may be wrong: the sequence end matches TRBJ2-7 better. The CDR3 loop spans 14 amino acids. CDR1 is SGHTA and CDR2 is FQGNSA in the germline V gene. CDR3 amino acids: CASMKGARTGEQYF. The DNA for the CDR3 is TGTGCCAGCATGAAGGGAGCGCGCACGGGCGAGCAGTACTTC.

This clonotype was detected a few times. One end of the junction is discordant with germline, which a read error may explain. V and J are TRBV30 and TRBJ2-5; 11 positions match TRBD2. Germline V gives CDR1 GTSNPN, CDR2 SVGIG (reference sequence). This CDR3 contains 17 residues. CDR3 loop: CTWSALRLAGLQETQYF. CDR3 coding DNA: TGTACCTGGAGTGCCCTCCGACTAGCGGGGCTCCAAGAGACCCAGTACTTC.

This clonotype was detected only a few times. The V and J genes are TRBV5-5 and TRBJ2-2; the D call may be TRBD1 or TRBD2 (5 bases each). CDR1 SGHKS and CDR2 YYEKEE come from the germline V gene (reference sequence). With 6 bases removed from V and 3 bases from J, the gap between germline ends came to 21 bases. The CDR3 runs to 17 residues. The CDR3 bases are TGTGCCAGCACTCCTCGAGGGGACCGGGTGGACACCGGGGAGCTGTTTTTT. It codes for CASTPRGDRVDTGELFF.

The gene calls are TRBV2 and TRBJ1-2; the D gene is possibly TRBD1 (6 bases). The CDR3 is 15 residues long. V was pared by 1 base and J by 2 bases, with 11 bases between. From germline, CDR1 is SNHLY and CDR2 FYNNEI. The CDR3 protein is CASSEGTADNYGYTF. DNA of the CDR3: TGTGCCAGCAGTGAAGGGACAGCGGACAACTATGGCTACACCTTC.

This sequence joins TRBV30 and TRBJ1-2, with 9 bases lining up with TRBD1. Germline CDR1 and CDR2: GTSNPN and SVGIG (reference sequence). This CDR3 comprises 14 residues. The trim removed 7 bases at V and 8 bases at J, leaving 14 bases unmatched. CDR3 residues: CAFAPGTGMGGYTF. CDR3 DNA sequence: TGTGCCTTTGCTCCCGGGACAGGGATGGGAGGCTACACCTTC.

The chain couples TRBV14 to TRBJ1-1; no clear D. The germline V gene has CDR1 SGHDN and CDR2 FVKESK. The V gene lost 3 bases and the J gene lost 1 base, with 9 bases spanning the gap. This CDR3 has 14 amino acids. CDR3 nucleotides: TGTGCCAGCAGCCATCTCGGGAGGAACACTGAAGCTTTCTTT. This sequence encodes CASSHLGRNTEAFF.